What follows are 28 T cell receptor beta chains derived from one specimen sequenced in a study of T cell changes during pregnancy in multiple sclerosis. Libraries were prepared by immunoSEQ multiplex PCR; TCRdb keeps only in-frame clonotypes and omits some of them. The data hold 90,000 or so clones, with about 91% observed a single time. The specimen was PBMCs, collected in the first trimester of pregnancy. The origin of the receptors is a female donor in good health, serving as a control in a pregnancy study. Some clones in this sample may be carry-over from other donors' samples.

The chain couples TRBV4-2 to TRBJ1-1; 7 bases match TRBD1. The germline gives CDR1 LGHNA, CDR2 YNFKEQ. There are 15 residues in the CDR3. The ends lost 4 bases at V and 6 bases at J; junction bases unmatched: 11. The DNA of the CDR3 is TGTGCCAGCAGCCTCGTGGGACAGTATATCTCTGAAGCTTTCTTT. Translated, it gives CASSLVGQYISEAFF.

This clone was observed a single time. The chain uses TRBV10-3 and TRBJ2-2; 11 nucleotides align to TRBD2. This CDR3 spans 15 amino acids. The V and J ends lost 6 bases and 7 bases, in that order; junction bases with no gene match: 7. Germline values: CDR1 ENHRY, CDR2 SYGVKD. CDR3 sequence reads: CAISETSGMGGELFF. The CDR3 region has the DNA TGTGCCATCAGCGAGACTAGCGGGATGGGCGGGGAGCTGTTTTTT.

The chain combines TRBV18 with TRBJ2-5, with D possibly TRBD1 on 6 matching bases. Trimming left V 6 bases short and J 6 bases short, with 20 bases between. Germline V gene data show CDR1 as KGHSH and CDR2 as LQKENI. CDR3 length: 15 residues. The CDR3 here is CASSQEARGYQTQYF. CDR3 sequence (DNA): TGTGCCAGCTCCCAAGAAGCCAGGGGATATCAGACCCAGTACTTC.

The chain links TRBV5-1 to TRBJ2-7; 9 bases are shared with TRBD1. The CDR3 extends over 15 amino acids. The V gene end was trimmed by 0 bases and the J gene end by 3 bases; junction bases not matched to a gene: 4. The germline V gene has CDR1 SGHRS and CDR2 YFSETQ. CDR3 nucleotide sequence: TGCGCCAGCAGCTTGGTTGGACAGGGGTTCTACGAGCAGTACTTC. It specifies CASSLVGQGFYEQYF. The full variable domain, completed using reference TRBV5-1 and TRBJ2-7, is KAGVTQTPRYLIKTRGQQVTLSCSPISGHRSVSWYQQTPGQGLQFLFEYFSETQRNKGNFPGRFSGRQFSNSRSEMNVSTLELGDSALYLCASSLVGQGFYEQYFGPGTRLTVT.

The chain carries TRBV5-1 and TRBJ2-3, with 9 nucleotides matching TRBD2. CDR1 SGHRS and CDR2 YFSETQ come from the germline V gene. The J segment lost 6 bases and the V segment lost 0 bases, leaving 5 bases of the junction unmatched. This CDR3 has 15 residues. The CDR3 DNA sequence: TGCGCCAGCAGCTTGGCCAGCGGGGGGTATGATACGCAGTATTTT. It specifies CASSLASGGYDTQYF.

The rearrangement joins TRBV5-1 to TRBJ1-4; D is perhaps TRBD1 (6 bases). The CDR3 runs 17 residues. Germline loops: CDR1 SGHRS, CDR2 YFSETQ. V lost 0 bases to trimming and J lost 0 bases, with 12 bases between them. The CDR3 here is CASSLVGTSATNEKLFF. The CDR3 coding sequence is TGCGCCAGCAGCTTGGTTGGGACAAGTGCAACTAATGAAAAACTGTTTTTT.

This chain joins TRBV7-9 and TRBJ2-5; D is possibly TRBD1 (6 bases). The germline V and J ends were trimmed by 6 bases and 6 bases, with 14 bases remaining between them. Germline CDR1 SEHNR, CDR2 FQNEAQ (reference sequence). CDR3 length: 13 residues. The CDR3: CASSLFRGQTQYF. The CDR3 DNA reads TGTGCCAGCAGTTTATTCAGGGGACAGACCCAGTACTTC.

The chain carries TRBV7-2 and TRBJ2-7; D is possibly TRBD2 (6 bases). Trimming removed 3 bases at V and 2 bases at J, with 8 bases between. Germline V gives CDR1 SGHTA, CDR2 FQGNSA. The CDR3 runs 13 residues. This chain's CDR3 is CASSFSGAYEQYF. CDR3 DNA: TGTGCCAGCAGCTTTAGCGGAGCCTACGAGCAGTACTTC.

The chain has TRBV9 and TRBJ2-7; 13 nucleotides line up with TRBD2. J lost 3 bases, V lost 4 bases, and 4 bases had no gene match. CDR3 length: 15 residues. Germline CDR1 reads SGDLS; CDR2 reads YYNGEE. DNA of the CDR3: TGTGCCAGCAGCCCTCGGACTAGCGGGAGCTACGAGCAGTACTTC. The encoded protein is CASSPRTSGSYEQYF.

This clone showed up just once. The chain joins TRBV5-6 to TRBJ1-2; TRBD1 aligns across 8 bases. The length of the CDR3 is 13 residues. The germline gives CDR1 SGHDT, CDR2 YYEEEE. V trimming: 6 bases; J trimming: 7 bases; junction bases outside the gene matches: 8. Here the CDR3 reads CASTTHDRGGYTF. The DNA for the CDR3 is TGTGCCAGCACCACCCATGACAGGGGTGGCTACACCTTC.

The V call is TRBV18, the J call TRBJ1-2; possible D gene TRBD1, 5 bases. Germline CDR1 and CDR2: KGHSH and LQKENI. The CDR3 length is 12 residues. The ends were cut back, 4 bases at V and 6 bases at J, with 9 bases in the middle. CDR3 in amino acids: CASSQDRDGYTF. In nucleotides, the CDR3 is TGTGCCAGCTCACAAGACAGAGATGGCTACACCTTC.

The rearrangement joins TRBV5-8 to TRBJ2-7; 8 bases align to TRBD2. The V gene's germline CDR1 is SGHTS and CDR2 YDEGEE. V shed 5 bases, J shed 5 bases, and the junction held 6 bases outside the gene matches. The CDR3 contains 13 residues. CDR3 sequence reads: CASSRTSPDEQYF. CDR3 DNA sequence: TGTGCCAGCAGTCGGACTAGCCCCGACGAGCAGTACTTC.

The rearrangement uses TRBV15 and TRBJ2-1; D is ambiguous. V lost 0 bases and J 9 bases, leaving 6 bases between the germline ends. The CDR3 runs to 12 residues. CDR1 LNHNV and CDR2 YYDKDF come from the germline V gene (reference sequence). The CDR3: CATSRDLIEQFF. CDR3 DNA: TGTGCCACCAGCAGAGATCTAATTGAGCAGTTCTTC.

This clone has more than one count but fewer than ten. The chain joins TRBV7-9 to TRBJ1-1; TRBD1 aligns across 9 bases. The CDR3 loop spans 14 amino acids. The J segment lost 5 bases and the V segment lost 5 bases, leaving 6 bases of the junction unmatched. Germline CDR1 SEHNR, CDR2 FQNEAQ (reference sequence). The CDR3 sequence is CASSPGTGKTEAFF. CDR3 bases: TGTGCCAGCAGCCCCGGGACAGGGAAGACTGAAGCTTTCTTT.

This clone was found once. V usage is TRBV10-3 and J usage is TRBJ1-6; D possibly corresponds to TRBD1 (5 bases). Germline V gene lookup returns CDR1 ENHRY and CDR2 SYGVKD. Trimming removed 3 bases at V and 0 bases at J, with 9 bases between. The CDR3 spans 16 residues. CDR3 region: CAISDGGSSYNSPLHF. As DNA, the CDR3 is TGTGCCATCAGTGACGGGGGGAGCTCCTATAATTCACCCCTCCACTTT.

V and J are TRBV2 and TRBJ2-2, with TRBD2 matching over 10 bases. J lost 6 bases, V lost 5 bases, and 9 bases had no gene match. The CDR3 is 16 amino acids. Germline V gene sequence: CDR1 SNHLY, CDR2 FYNNEI. The CDR3 DNA reads TGTGCCAGCAGTACTACCGGGACTAGCGACGCCGGGGAGCTGTTTTTT. This codes for CASSTTGTSDAGELFF.

This chain links TRBV7-2 with TRBJ1-4; D not certain. Trimming cost V 1 base and J 5 bases, with 8 bases left between them. Germline V gives CDR1 SGHTA, CDR2 FQGNSA. The CDR3 is 14 residues long. The CDR3 protein is CASSLGALNEKLFF. The CDR3 DNA sequence: TGTGCCAGCAGCTTAGGGGCTCTGAATGAAAAACTGTTTTTT.

The V and J genes are TRBV27 and TRBJ2-7; no firm D call. The CDR3 is 12 amino acids. V lost 5 bases and J lost 5, with 10 bases in between. CDR1 is MNHEY, CDR2 SMNVEV, per germline (reference sequence). CDR3 residues: CASSHGLDEQYF. In DNA form, the CDR3 reads TGTGCCAGCAGTCACGGCCTAGACGAGCAGTACTTC.

J is TRBJ2-2 and V is TRBV6-1, with D possibly being TRBD2 (5 bases). This CDR3 is built from 15 residues. The germline V gene encodes CDR1 MNHNS and CDR2 SASEGT. Between the trimmed V and J ends, which lost 1 base and 4 bases, there was a span of 10 bases. For the CDR3, the DNA is TGTGCCAGCAGTGAAGTCGGGGAGCGCACCGGGGAGCTGTTTTTT. Translation gives CASSEVGERTGELFF.

The rearrangement uses TRBV6-5 and TRBJ2-5; 7 bases are shared with TRBD1. This CDR3 contains 13 residues. Germline loops: CDR1 MNHEY, CDR2 SVGAGI. V was clipped by 4 bases and J by 4 bases; unmatched bases: 3. CDR3 DNA: TGTGCCAGCAGTTTAGGACAGGTAGAGACCCAGTACTTC. Its translation is CASSLGQVETQYF.

This clone was observed a single time. The rearrangement joins TRBV29-1 to TRBJ2-6, with a weak D call TRBD2 (6 bases). Trimming shortened V by 5 bases and J by 4 bases, and 12 bases separated the two germline ends. This CDR3 is 14 amino acids long. Germline values: CDR1 SQVTM, CDR2 ANQGSEA. CDR3 sequence (DNA): TGCAGCGTTCTATCGGGACTGGGGGCCAACGTCCTGACTTTC. Translation gives CSVLSGLGANVLTF.

This rearrangement joins TRBV11-2 to TRBJ2-1, with D perhaps TRBD2 (5 bases). CDR3 length: 15 residues. Looked up from germline, CDR1 is SGHAT and CDR2 is FQNNGV. Trimming pared 3 bases from V and 0 bases from J, leaving 9 bases between. CDR3 bases: TGTGCCAGCAGCTTCGATGGACTCTCCTACAATGAGCAGTTCTTC. It yields the protein CASSFDGLSYNEQFF.

CDR3 residues: CASSPRLCEQYF. The CDR3 DNA follows: TGTGCCAGCAGCCCCAGGCTCTGCGAGCAGTACTTC. The chain has TRBV27 and TRBJ2-7; no definite D call. The CDR3 covers 12 residues. Germline V gives CDR1 MNHEY, CDR2 SMNVEV (reference sequence). The germline V and J ends were trimmed by 6 bases and 6 bases, with 12 bases remaining between them.

This chain joins TRBV11-3 and TRBJ1-1; the D gene is possibly TRBD1 (5 bases). The CDR3 sequence is 13 residues long. Germline V gene lookup returns CDR1 SGHNT and CDR2 YENEEA. Between the trimmed V and J ends, which lost 3 bases and 3 bases, there was a span of 8 bases. This CDR3 is CASSFQGDTEAFF. CDR3 DNA: TGTGCCAGCAGCTTCCAAGGGGACACTGAAGCTTTCTTT. The full variable domain, with the rest looked up from reference TRBV11-3 and TRBJ1-1, is EAGVVQSPRYKIIEKKQPVAFWCNPISGHNTLYWYLQNLGQGPELLIRYENEEAVDDSQLPKDRFSAERLKGVDSTLKIQPAELGDSAVYLCASSFQGDTEAFFGQGTRLTVV.

V usage is TRBV30 and J usage is TRBJ2-7; TRBD2 matches 8 bases. Germline lookup yields CDR1 GTSNPN and CDR2 SVGIG (reference sequence). This CDR3 is built from 14 residues. Trimming took 1 base from V and 4 from J; bases not matched to a gene: 6. In DNA, the CDR3 is TGTGCCTGGAGTGAGGGACTAGTTACGTACGAGCAGTACTTC. Its translation: CAWSEGLVTYEQYF.

In this sample, this clone turned up once. The chain recombines TRBV28 with TRBJ2-2; 9 bases line up with TRBD1. V was pared by 10 bases and J by 6 bases, with 6 bases of the junction left unmatched. CDR1 is MDHEN and CDR2 is SYDVKM in the germline V gene. CDR3 length: 13 residues. The CDR3 nucleotides are TGTGCCACCGTGGACAGGGGCCCCGGGGAGCTGTTTTTT. It translates to CATVDRGPGELFF.

This chain links TRBV6-1 with TRBJ1-4; tentatively, D is TRBD1 (6 bases). Trimming took 2 bases from V and 14 from J, leaving 15 bases between them. The CDR3 has 13 residues. CDR1 MNHNS and CDR2 SASEGT come from the germline V gene. The CDR3 coding sequence is TGTGCCAGCAGTGAAAAGCCCGAACAGGGTCTGTTTTTT. It encodes CASSEKPEQGLFF.

This clone has a single count. The chain is built from TRBV7-3 and TRBJ2-7, with 14 bases lining up with TRBD2. The V gene's germline CDR1 is SGHTA and CDR2 FQGTGA. Trimming cost V 4 bases and J 5 bases; bases outside gene matches: 4. This CDR3 has 15 residues. As DNA, the CDR3 is TGTGCCAGCAGCTCGTGGACTAGCGGGAGGAACGAGCAGTACTTC. Encoded protein: CASSSWTSGRNEQYF.